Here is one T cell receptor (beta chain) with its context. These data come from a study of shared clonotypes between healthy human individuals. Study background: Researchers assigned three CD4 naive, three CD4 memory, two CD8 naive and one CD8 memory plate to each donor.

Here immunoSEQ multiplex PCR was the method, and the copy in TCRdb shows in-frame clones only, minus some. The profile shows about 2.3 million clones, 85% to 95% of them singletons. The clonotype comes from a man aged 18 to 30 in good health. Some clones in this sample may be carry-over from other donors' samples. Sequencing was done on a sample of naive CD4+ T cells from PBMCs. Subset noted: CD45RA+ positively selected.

The CDR3 bases are TGTGCCAGCAGACCCAACCTTAGCACAGATACGCAGTATTTT. This gives the protein CASRPNLSTDTQYF. The rearrangement links TRBV6-6 to TRBJ2-3; D remains unclear. Germline lookup yields CDR1 MNHNY and CDR2 SVGAGI (reference sequence). V was clipped by 6 bases and J by 0 bases, with 10 bases between them. CDR3 length: 14 amino acids.